The 12 T cell receptor beta chains given below trace back to one sample, sequenced in a study of CD8 T cells in ankylosing spondylitis. General study findings and limits: Seemingly distinctive of ankylosing spondylitis blood was a TCR beta motif formed by eight highly homologous variants.

TCRdb re-derived calls from the 5' RACE reads in MiXCR, one entry per CDR3 protein. This sample has about 800,000 distinct CDR3 sequences, with about 10% found just once. Which antigens these TCRs recognize remains unknown. The source material was blood, either unsorted or a sorted T cell fraction (not recorded which). These receptors were collected from a male donor with ankylosing spondylitis.

The chain joins TRBV2 to TRBJ2-3, with 12 bases lining up with TRBD2. The CDR3 has 16 amino acids. With V trimmed by 7 bases and J by 0 bases, 5 bases remained unmatched. Germline V gene data show CDR1 as SNHLY and CDR2 as FYNNEI. CDR3 sequence reads: CASKRLAGDSTDTQYF. The CDR3 DNA follows: TGTGCCAGCAAACGACTAGCGGGGGACAGCACAGATACGCAGTATTTT.

The CDR3 sequence: CASSLETATNEKLFF. DNA for the CDR3: TGCGCCAGCAGCTTGGAAACGGCAACTAATGAAAAACTGTTTTTT. V usage is TRBV5-1 and J usage is TRBJ1-4, with unresolved D. CDR1 is SGHRS and CDR2 is YFSETQ in the germline V gene. Trimming cost V 0 bases and J 0 bases, with 6 bases left between them. The CDR3 loop spans 15 amino acids.

This clonotype was seen a handful of times. J is TRBJ1-2 and V is TRBV7-3; tentatively, D is TRBD1 (5 bases). In germline, CDR1 is SGHTA, CDR2 FQGTGA. The CDR3 contains 13 residues. Trimming took off 0 bases at V and 7 bases at J, with 9 bases between the two ends. CDR3 in DNA: TGTGCCAGCAGCTTAACAGTAGGGGCTGGCTACACCTTC. It is translated as CASSLTVGAGYTF.

This clonotype was seen only a few times. The V call is TRBV20-1, the J call TRBJ2-7; D may match TRBD1 or TRBD2 (5 bases each). This CDR3 is built from 14 residues. Germline V gene sequence: CDR1 DFQATT, CDR2 SNEGSKA (reference sequence). V lost 5 bases, J lost 1 base, and 15 bases lay in between. The CDR3 bases are TGCAGTGCTCCGAAGGGGAGTAATTCCTACGAGCAGTACTTC. Its protein is CSAPKGSNSYEQYF.

This clonotype was counted between two and nine times. The V gene is TRBV5-1, the J gene TRBJ2-7, with a tentative D call TRBD1 (6 bases). The CDR3 runs to 15 residues. Germline V CDR1 and CDR2: SGHRS, YFSETQ. V lost 1 base and J 3 bases, leaving 14 bases between the germline ends. CDR3: CASSLLSGDRYEQYF. The CDR3 bases are TGCGCCAGCAGCTTGTTGTCAGGGGACCGCTACGAGCAGTACTTC.

This clonotype has a handful of counts. V is TRBV7-2 and J is TRBJ2-5, with 11 bases matching TRBD2. With 5 bases clipped from V and 4 bases from J, the junction kept 6 bases outside the gene matches. The CDR3 totals 15 residues. Per germline, CDR1 SGHTA and CDR2 FQGNSA. The CDR3 bases are TGTGCCAGCAGCATACTAGCGGGGGAAGTAGAGACCCAGTACTTC. Translation gives CASSILAGEVETQYF.

This chain links TRBV6-2 or TRBV6-3 with TRBJ1-2, with TRBD1 identical over 10 bases. Germline CDR1 is MNHEY and CDR2 is SVGEGT. The V gene end was trimmed by 6 bases and the J gene end by 5 bases; junction bases not matched to a gene: 9. CDR3 length: 15 residues. The CDR3 sequence is CASRTTGTGVYGYTF. CDR3 coding DNA: TGTGCCAGCAGGACAACCGGGACAGGGGTATATGGCTACACCTTC.

The chain recombines TRBV20-1 with TRBJ1-1, with D possibly TRBD1 on 6 matching bases. Trimming stripped 3 bases from V and 1 base from J, with 18 bases between. The CDR3 is 16 residues long. From germline, CDR1 is DFQATT and CDR2 SNEGSKA (reference sequence). Written as DNA, the CDR3 is TGCAGTGCTAGGCCCTCCGGGGGGCGGTGGAACACTGAAGCTTTCTTT. This sequence encodes CSARPSGGRWNTEAFF.

Only a few counts were recorded for this clonotype. The rearrangement links TRBV18 to TRBJ1-3, with D tentatively TRBD1 (5 bases). V lost 2 bases and J 5 bases, leaving 19 bases between the germline ends. Per germline, CDR1 KGHSH and CDR2 LQKENI. The CDR3 runs to 17 residues. The CDR3 protein is CASSPFDMGPTRNTIYF. CDR3 nucleotides: TGTGCCAGCTCACCATTTGATATGGGACCGACAAGAAACACCATATATTTT.

The chain has TRBV2 and TRBJ1-2; 8 bases agree with TRBD1. V lost 6 bases to trimming and J lost 8 bases; unmatched junction nucleotides: 5. The CDR3 covers 12 residues. Per germline, CDR1 SNHLY and CDR2 FYNNEI. In nucleotides, the CDR3 is TGTGCCAGCAGGGTACAGGGGGACGGCTACACCTTC. Translated: CASRVQGDGYTF. Filled out from reference TRBV2 and TRBJ1-2, the complete variable domain reads EPEVTQTPSHQVTQMGQEVILRCVPISNHLYFYWYRQILGQKVEFLVSFYNNEISEKSEIFDDQFSVERPDGSNFTLKIRSTKLEDSAMYFCASRVQGDGYTFGSGTRLTVV.

In this sample, this clonotype turned up a few times. The rearrangement links TRBV2 to TRBJ2-2, with D possibly TRBD2 on 7 matching bases. V lost 8 bases and J lost 5, with 15 bases in between. The CDR3 is 14 residues long. Per the germline V gene, CDR1 is SNHLY and CDR2 is FYNNEI. This CDR3 is CASGRGGETGELFF. The CDR3 nucleotides read TGTGCCAGCGGAAGGGGGGGCGAAACCGGGGAGCTGTTTTTT.

This clonotype occurred many times. The chain recombines TRBV20-1 with TRBJ2-3, with TRBD2 matching 7 bases. Trimming cost V 5 bases and J 2 bases; bases outside gene matches: 1. CDR1 is DFQATT, CDR2 SNEGSKA, per germline (reference sequence). This CDR3 is built from 12 residues. The DNA for the CDR3 is TGCAGTGCTGGGACTATCACAGATACGCAGTATTTT. This sequence encodes CSAGTITDTQYF.